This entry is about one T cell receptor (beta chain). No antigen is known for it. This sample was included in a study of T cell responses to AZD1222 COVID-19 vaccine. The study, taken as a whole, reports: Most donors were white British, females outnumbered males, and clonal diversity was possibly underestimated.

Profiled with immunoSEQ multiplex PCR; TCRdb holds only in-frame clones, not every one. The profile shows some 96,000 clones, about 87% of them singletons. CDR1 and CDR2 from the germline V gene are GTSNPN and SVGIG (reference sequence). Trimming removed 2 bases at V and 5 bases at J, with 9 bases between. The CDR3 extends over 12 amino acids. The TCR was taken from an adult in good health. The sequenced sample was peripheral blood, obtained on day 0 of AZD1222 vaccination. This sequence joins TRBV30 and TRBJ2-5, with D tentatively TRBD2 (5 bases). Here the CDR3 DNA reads TGTGCCTGGAGTACTAGTTCGGAGACCCAGTACTTC. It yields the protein CAWSTSSETQYF.